One sample yielded the 3 T cell receptor beta chains listed below, sequenced in a study of cytomegalovirus exposure and HLA in healthy donors. A multiplex PCR was run with 60 Vbeta primers and 13 Jbeta primers. TCRdb's copy holds only in-frame clones and misses some; the assay was immunoSEQ multiplex PCR. Among under 55,000 clones listed, around 72% were seen once. Sequenced material: PBMCs. These receptors came from a man aged 18 to 30 in good health and CMV-seronegative.

The genes are TRBV10-1 and TRBJ2-7; 7 nucleotides line up with TRBD2. Germline-derived CDR1 and CDR2 are WNHNN and SYGVQD (reference sequence). The CDR3 contains 13 residues. V dropped 5 bases and J dropped 3; count of bases not matched to a gene: 4. CDR3 residues: CASSKLADYEQYF. CDR3 DNA sequence: TGCGCCAGCAGTAAGCTAGCGGACTACGAGCAGTACTTC.

This rearrangement joins TRBV29-1 to TRBJ2-7, with 7 positions matching TRBD2. The ends lost 2 bases at V and 3 bases at J; junction bases unmatched: 1. This CDR3 comprises 12 residues. Germline-derived CDR1 and CDR2 are SQVTM and ANQGSEA. DNA for the CDR3: TGCAGCGTTGAAACGGGAGGCTACGAGCAGTACTTC. Translated: CSVETGGYEQYF.

In this sample, this clone turned up once. The chain uses TRBV27 and TRBJ1-1; D is perhaps TRBD1 (6 bases). Germline-derived CDR1 and CDR2 are MNHEY and SMNVEV (reference sequence). This CDR3 is built from 13 residues. V gave up 2 bases and J gave up 6 bases, with 10 bases separating them. The CDR3 loop reads CASSLHRAPEAFF. Written as DNA, the CDR3 is TGTGCCAGCAGTTTACACAGGGCCCCTGAAGCTTTCTTT.